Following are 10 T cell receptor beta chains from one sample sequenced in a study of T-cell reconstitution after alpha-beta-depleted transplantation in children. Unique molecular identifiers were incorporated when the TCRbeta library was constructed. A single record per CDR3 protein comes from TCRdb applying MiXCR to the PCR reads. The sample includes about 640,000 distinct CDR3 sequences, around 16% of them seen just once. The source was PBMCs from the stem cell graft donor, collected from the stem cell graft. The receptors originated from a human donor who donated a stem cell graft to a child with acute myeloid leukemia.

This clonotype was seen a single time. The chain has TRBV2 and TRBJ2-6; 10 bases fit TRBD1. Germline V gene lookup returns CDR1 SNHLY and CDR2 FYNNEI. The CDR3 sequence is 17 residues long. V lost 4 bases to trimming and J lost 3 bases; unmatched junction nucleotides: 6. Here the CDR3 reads CASSVRQGAGGANVLTF. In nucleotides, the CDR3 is TGTGCCAGCAGTGTGCGACAGGGGGCGGGTGGGGCCAACGTCCTGACTTTC.

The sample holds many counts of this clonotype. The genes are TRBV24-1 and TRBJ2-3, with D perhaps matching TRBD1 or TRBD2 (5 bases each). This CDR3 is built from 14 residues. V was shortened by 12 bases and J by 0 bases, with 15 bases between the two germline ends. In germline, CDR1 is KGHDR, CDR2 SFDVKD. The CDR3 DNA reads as TGTGCCGTAGGGGACCGAAGTAGCACAGATACGCAGTATTTT. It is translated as CAVGDRSSTDTQYF.

CDR3 nucleotide sequence: TGCAGCGTTGGGGCCACAGGGCCCTACGAGCAGTACTTC. Its translation is CSVGATGPYEQYF. The chain has TRBV29-1 and TRBJ2-7, with D possibly being TRBD1 (6 bases). Trimming removed 4 bases at V and 2 bases at J, with 12 bases between. The CDR3 length is 13 residues. Per the germline V gene, CDR1 is SQVTM and CDR2 is ANQGSEA.

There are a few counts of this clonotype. CDR3 sequence reads: CASRDQAAKDTQYF. Here the CDR3 DNA reads TGTGCCAGCAGGGACCAGGCAGCGAAAGATACGCAGTATTTT. The rearrangement uses TRBV7-9 and TRBJ2-3, with D hard to call. This CDR3 is 14 amino acids long. The V gene lost 6 bases and the J gene lost 5 bases, with 15 bases spanning the gap. Germline lookup yields CDR1 SEHNR and CDR2 FQNEAQ (reference sequence).

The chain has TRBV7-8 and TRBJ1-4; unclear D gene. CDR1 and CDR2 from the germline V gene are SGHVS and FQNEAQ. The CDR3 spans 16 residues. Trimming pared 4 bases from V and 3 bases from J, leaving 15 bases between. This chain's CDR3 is CASSSSGRRANEKLFF. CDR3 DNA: TGTGCCAGCAGCTCCTCCGGCAGGCGGGCTAATGAAAAACTGTTTTTT.

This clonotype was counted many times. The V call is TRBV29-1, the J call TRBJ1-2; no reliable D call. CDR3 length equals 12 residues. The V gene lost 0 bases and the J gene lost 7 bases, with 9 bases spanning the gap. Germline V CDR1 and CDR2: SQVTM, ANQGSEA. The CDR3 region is CSVEEERGGYTF. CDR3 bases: TGCAGCGTTGAAGAAGAACGAGGTGGCTACACCTTC.

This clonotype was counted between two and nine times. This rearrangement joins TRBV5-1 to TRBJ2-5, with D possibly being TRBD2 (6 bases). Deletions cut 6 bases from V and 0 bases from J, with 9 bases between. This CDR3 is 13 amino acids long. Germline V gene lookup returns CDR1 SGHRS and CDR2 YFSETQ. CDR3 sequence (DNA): TGCGCCAGCACGGGAGACTACCAAGAGACCCAGTACTTC. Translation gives CASTGDYQETQYF.

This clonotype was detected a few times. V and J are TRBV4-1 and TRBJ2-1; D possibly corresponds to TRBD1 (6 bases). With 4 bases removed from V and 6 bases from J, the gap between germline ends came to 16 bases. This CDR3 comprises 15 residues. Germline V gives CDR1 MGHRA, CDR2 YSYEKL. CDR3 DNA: TGCGCCAGCAGCCTGGGACAACTCCCTTCCAATGAGCAGTTCTTC. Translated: CASSLGQLPSNEQFF.

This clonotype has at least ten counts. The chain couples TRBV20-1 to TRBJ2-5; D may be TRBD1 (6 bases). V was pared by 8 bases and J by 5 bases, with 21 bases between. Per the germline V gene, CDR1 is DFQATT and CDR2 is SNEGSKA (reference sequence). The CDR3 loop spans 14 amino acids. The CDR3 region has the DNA TGCAGTTTTGGGAAAACAGGGTTAGGGGAGACCCAGTACTTC. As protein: CSFGKTGLGETQYF.

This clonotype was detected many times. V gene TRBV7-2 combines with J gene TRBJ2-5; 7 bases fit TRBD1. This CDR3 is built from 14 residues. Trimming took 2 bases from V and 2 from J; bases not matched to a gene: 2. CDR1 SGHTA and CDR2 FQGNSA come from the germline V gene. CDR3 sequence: CASSLMDRQETQYF. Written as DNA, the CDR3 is TGTGCCAGCAGCTTAATGGACAGGCAAGAGACCCAGTACTTC.